The 21 T cell receptor beta chains presented below share a single source sample, sequenced in a study of blood T cell repertoires in COVID-19. Clones were read by immunoSEQ multiplex PCR, and TCRdb kept only the in-frame ones, dropping some. The data show around 81,000 clones, approximately 80% seen once. The sequenced sample consisted of peripheral blood. The receptors come from a human donor in a cohort sampled during active COVID-19.

The gene calls are TRBV19 and TRBJ2-1, with 11 bases that match TRBD2. Trimming took 4 bases from V and 7 from J; bases not matched to a gene: 6. Germline loops: CDR1 LNHDA, CDR2 SQIVND (reference sequence). The length of the CDR3 is 15 residues. The CDR3 region is CASSNSGGVVNEQFF. CDR3 nucleotide sequence: TGTGCCAGTAGTAATAGCGGGGGGGTTGTTAATGAGCAGTTCTTC.

The chain combines TRBV5-1 with TRBJ1-1, with a weak D call TRBD1 (6 bases). The CDR3 runs 16 residues. Germline V gene lookup returns CDR1 SGHRS and CDR2 YFSETQ. Trimming took off 0 bases at V and 4 bases at J, with 16 bases between the two ends. The CDR3 DNA reads as TGCGCCAGCAGCTTGGAATGGACAGCGGGGACCACTGAAGCTTTCTTT. Amino acid sequence: CASSLEWTAGTTEAFF.

The chain carries TRBV6-1 and TRBJ1-5; 8 bases align to TRBD1. The CDR3 extends over 15 amino acids. V lost 2 bases to trimming and J lost 5 bases; unmatched junction nucleotides: 5. Germline lookup yields CDR1 MNHNS and CDR2 SASEGT. The CDR3 sequence: CASSERTGLHQPQHF. CDR3 bases: TGTGCCAGCAGTGAACGGACAGGGTTGCATCAGCCCCAGCATTTT.

The J gene is TRBJ2-3, the V gene TRBV7-9; TRBD1 might be the D (5 bases). CDR1 SEHNR and CDR2 FQNEAQ come from the germline V gene (reference sequence). V lost 5 bases and J 6 bases, leaving 24 bases between the germline ends. The CDR3 length is 17 residues. CDR3 nucleotides: TGTGCCAGCAGCCCTATCCGGACCGACTGGGGCATTGATACGCAGTATTTT. Protein product: CASSPIRTDWGIDTQYF.

The chain joins TRBV3-1 (or the pseudogene TRBV3-2) to TRBJ2-1; 9 bases are a match to TRBD2. The ends lost 1 base at V and 13 bases at J; junction bases unmatched: 8. The CDR3 runs 14 residues. Germline CDR1 LGHDT, CDR2 YNNKEL (reference sequence). DNA for the CDR3: TGTGCCAGCAGCCAAGGTAGGGGGACTAGCATTCAGTTCTTC. It specifies CASSQGRGTSIQFF.

The V call is TRBV18, the J call TRBJ2-7, with 8 positions matching TRBD1. The CDR3 extends over 14 amino acids. V trimming: 2 bases; J trimming: 6 bases; junction bases outside the gene matches: 6. CDR1 and CDR2 (germline): KGHSH, LQKENI. The CDR3 protein is CASSPKQGVGEQYF. The CDR3 DNA reads as TGTGCCAGCTCACCAAAACAGGGGGTGGGCGAGCAGTACTTC.

The J gene is TRBJ2-7, the V gene TRBV21-1; the tabulated D call, TRBD1, remains unverified against the DNA. TRBV21-1 is a known pseudogene. The CDR3 covers 15 residues. CDR3 coding DNA: TGTGCCAGCAGCTCGCCCGGGACAGTAGCCTACGAGCAGTACTTC. Amino acid sequence: CASSSPGTVAYEQYF.

J is TRBJ2-3 and V is TRBV3-1 (or the pseudogene TRBV3-2), with 8 bases identical to TRBD2. V was pared by 6 bases and J by 10 bases, with 6 bases of the junction left unmatched. Germline V lookup: CDR1 LGHDT, CDR2 YNNKEL (reference sequence). The length of the CDR3 is 12 residues. As DNA, the CDR3 is TGTGCCAGCAGTCCGCCGGGACTAGCGCAGTATTTT. This encodes CASSPPGLAQYF.

This chain connects TRBV29-1 to TRBJ2-3; D is undetermined. V lost 0 bases and J 8 bases, leaving 6 bases between the germline ends. The CDR3 extends over 11 amino acids. The germline V gene has CDR1 SQVTM and CDR2 ANQGSEA. The CDR3 spells CSVEERSTQYF. The CDR3 DNA reads as TGCAGCGTTGAAGAAAGGAGTACGCAGTATTTT.

This rearrangement joins TRBV15 to TRBJ2-6, with 10 bases identical to TRBD1. The CDR3 spans 17 residues. V was clipped by 5 bases and J by 4 bases; unmatched bases: 8. The germline CDR1 and CDR2 sequences are LNHNV and YYDKDF (reference sequence). For the CDR3, the DNA is TGTGCCACCAGCCCGACAGGGGGCGCCGGAGGGGCCAACGTCCTGACTTTC. Its translation: CATSPTGGAGGANVLTF.

The chain has TRBV5-6 and TRBJ1-5; D is unresolved. Germline lookup yields CDR1 SGHDT and CDR2 YYEEEE. The CDR3 consists of 15 residues. V shed 4 bases and J shed 0 bases, with 11 bases lying between them. The CDR3 region has the DNA TGTGCCAGCAGCAAGCGAACACTTAGCAATCAGCCCCAGCATTTT. Protein sequence: CASSKRTLSNQPQHF. The entire variable domain, with the rest obtained from reference TRBV5-6 and TRBJ1-5, is as follows: DAGVTQSPTHLIKTRGQQVTLRCSPKSGHDTVSWYQQALGQGPQFIFQYYEEEERQRGNFPDRFSGHQFPNYSSELNVNALLLGDSALYLCASSKRTLSNQPQHFGDGTRLSIL.

The chain combines TRBV23-1 with TRBJ1-2, with TRBD1 matching 8 bases. TRBV23-1 is an ORF, with its function uncertain. J gave up 1 base and V 4 bases, and 8 bases lay outside the gene matches. The CDR3 extends over 16 amino acids. The CDR3 coding sequence is TGCGCCAGCAGTCTCAGAAAGGGACAGGTTAACTATGGCTACACCTTC. The encoded protein is CASSLRKGQVNYGYTF.

CDR3 coding DNA: TGTGCCAGCTCACCAGGGCCCGCCTACGAGCAGTACTTC. The encoded protein is CASSPGPAYEQYF. V is TRBV18 and J is TRBJ2-7; no reliable D call. Looked up from germline, CDR1 is KGHSH and CDR2 is LQKENI. Trimming cost V 2 bases and J 2 bases, with 7 bases left between them. This CDR3 region has 13 residues.

V usage is TRBV9 and J usage is TRBJ2-3; 9 bases match TRBD2. Germline V gene sequence: CDR1 SGDLS, CDR2 YYNGEE. J was trimmed by 0 bases and V by 1 base; bases with no gene match: 3. The CDR3 loop spans 16 amino acids. The CDR3 DNA reads as TGTGCCAGCAGCGTATATAGCGGGGGCAGCACAGATACGCAGTATTTT. Amino acid sequence: CASSVYSGGSTDTQYF.

This chain joins TRBV20-1 and TRBJ1-1, with a weak D call TRBD1 (5 bases). CDR1 is DFQATT, CDR2 SNEGSKA, per germline (reference sequence). The CDR3 covers 10 residues. V shed 3 bases and J shed 7 bases, with 6 bases lying between them. DNA for the CDR3: TGCAGTGCTAGGACAGATGAAGCTTTCTTT. Translation gives CSARTDEAFF.

The J gene is TRBJ1-1, the V gene TRBV6-1; D is perhaps TRBD1 (5 bases). Trimming took off 1 base at V and 4 bases at J, with 13 bases between the two ends. Germline assignment: CDR1 MNHNS and CDR2 SASEGT. The CDR3 totals 15 residues. The CDR3: CASSEVGGFGTEAFF. The DNA of the CDR3 is TGTGCCAGCAGTGAAGTCGGGGGATTCGGCACTGAAGCTTTCTTT.

The chain links TRBV10-2 to TRBJ1-6, with 9 bases lining up with TRBD1. Looked up from germline, CDR1 is WSHSY and CDR2 is SAAADI. V gave up 4 bases and J gave up 6 bases; unmatched junction bases: 13. The CDR3 contains 18 residues. CDR3 nucleotides: TGCGCCAGCAGTGGCCGGGACAGGGACCTCAAGGGTAATTCACCCCTCCACTTT. It is translated as CASSGRDRDLKGNSPLHF.

The V and J genes are TRBV4-1 and TRBJ2-6; TRBD1 matches 12 bases. The V gene end was trimmed by 0 bases and the J gene end by 2 bases; junction bases not matched to a gene: 5. Looked up from germline, CDR1 is MGHRA and CDR2 is YSYEKL. There are 19 residues in the CDR3. CDR3 loop: CASSQDPGTGGAGANVLTF. CDR3 DNA sequence: TGCGCCAGCAGCCAAGATCCCGGGACAGGGGGCGCTGGGGCCAACGTCCTGACTTTC.

V usage is TRBV15 and J usage is TRBJ2-5; the match to TRBD2 covers 8 bases. Unmatched junction bases numbered 4, after V lost 0 bases and J lost 4 bases. CDR1 and CDR2 from the germline V gene are LNHNV and YYDKDF (reference sequence). The CDR3 spans 15 residues. The chain's CDR3 is CATSRDAGGRETQYF. In DNA, the CDR3 is TGTGCCACCAGCAGAGATGCGGGGGGACGAGAGACCCAGTACTTC.

This clone was counted ten times or more. The V gene is TRBV6-6, the J gene TRBJ1-2; 8 nucleotides line up with TRBD1. The J segment lost 4 bases and the V segment lost 5 bases, leaving 12 bases of the junction unmatched. Germline V gene lookup returns CDR1 MNHNY and CDR2 SVGAGI (reference sequence). The CDR3 sequence is 16 residues long. The CDR3 region has the DNA TGTGCCAGCAGTACCCCTAGGGACAGGTACCTCTATGGCTACACCTTC. Its protein is CASSTPRDRYLYGYTF.

This rearrangement joins TRBV19 to TRBJ1-2, with D unresolved. CDR3 length: 13 residues. The V end lost 1 base, the J end lost 4 bases, and 7 bases lay between the germline ends. Germline assignment: CDR1 LNHDA and CDR2 SQIVND (reference sequence). CDR3 in amino acids: CASSIVGVYGYTF. In DNA, the CDR3 is TGTGCCAGTAGTATAGTCGGGGTCTATGGCTACACCTTC.